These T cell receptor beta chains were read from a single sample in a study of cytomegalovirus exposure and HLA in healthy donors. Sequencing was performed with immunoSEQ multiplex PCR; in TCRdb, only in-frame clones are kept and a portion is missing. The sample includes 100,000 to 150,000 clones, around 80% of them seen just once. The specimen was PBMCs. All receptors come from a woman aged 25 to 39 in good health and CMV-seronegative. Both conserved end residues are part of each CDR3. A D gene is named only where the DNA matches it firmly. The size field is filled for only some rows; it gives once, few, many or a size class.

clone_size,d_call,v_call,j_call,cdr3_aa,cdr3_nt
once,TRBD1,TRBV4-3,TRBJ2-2,CASSHPPGTGNTGELFF,TGCGCCAGCAGCCACCCACCCGGGACAGGGAACACCGGGGAGCTGTTTTTT
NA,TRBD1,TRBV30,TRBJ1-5,CAWSVLDRDQPQHF,TGTGCCTGGAGTGTATTGGACAGGGATCAGCCCCAGCATTTT
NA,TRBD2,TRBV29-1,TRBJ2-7,CSVQGLAGGYEQYF,TGCAGCGTGCAAGGACTAGCGGGGGGCTACGAGCAGTACTTC
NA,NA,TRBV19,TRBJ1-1,CASSSRQWNTEAFF,TGTGCCAGTAGTTCAAGACAGTGGAACACTGAAGCTTTCTTT
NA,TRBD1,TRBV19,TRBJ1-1,CASSISAGGPAEAFF,TGTGCCAGTAGTATAAGCGCAGGGGGCCCCGCTGAAGCTTTCTTT
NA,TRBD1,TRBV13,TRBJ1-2,CASSQDRVMIAVHGYTF,TGTGCCAGCAGTCAGGACAGGGTGATGATTGCGGTGCATGGCTACACCTTC
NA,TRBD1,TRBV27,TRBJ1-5,CASSLTNRGSNQPQHF,TGTGCCAGCAGCCTGACTAACAGGGGTTCCAATCAGCCCCAGCATTTT
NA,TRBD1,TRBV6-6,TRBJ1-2,CASRGTGGGRNYGYTF,TGTGCCAGCAGGGGGACAGGGGGTGGTAGGAACTATGGCTACACCTTC
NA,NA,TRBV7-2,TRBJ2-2,CASSLAREVTGELFF,TGTGCCAGCAGCTTAGCCAGGGAAGTGACCGGGGAGCTGTTTTTT
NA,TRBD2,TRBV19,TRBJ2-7,CASSIRTSGSQEQYF,TGTGCCAGTAGTATAAGGACTAGCGGGAGTCAGGAGCAGTACTTC
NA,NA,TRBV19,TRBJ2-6,CASSNVAGANVLTF,TGTGCCAGTAGTAACGTAGCTGGGGCCAACGTCCTGACTTTC
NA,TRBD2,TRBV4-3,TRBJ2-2,CASSRFTTSGSTGELFF,TGCGCCAGCAGCCGATTTACGACTAGCGGGAGCACCGGGGAGCTGTTTTTT
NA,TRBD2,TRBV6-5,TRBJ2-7,CASRIAGGAYEQYF,TGTGCCAGCAGGATAGCGGGAGGAGCCTACGAGCAGTACTTC
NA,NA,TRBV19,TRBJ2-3,CASKVLAGTDTQYF,TGTGCCAGTAAAGTTTTAGCGGGCACAGATACGCAGTATTTT
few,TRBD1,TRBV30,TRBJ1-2,CAWRKEGAKGYTF,TGTGCCTGGAGGAAGGAGGGGGCAAAAGGCTACACCTTC